The rows below give T cell receptor beta chains drawn from one sample of a study of technical replicates of blood from a handful of donors. Repertoires were generated with immunoSEQ multiplex PCR, while TCRdb's copy carries only in-frame clones and drops some. Of 75,000 to 90,000 clones in the sample, roughly 97% were seen once. The sample comprised T cells isolated from PBMCs. These receptors were taken from a human donor in good health. Each CDR3 is given with its conserved first and last residue. The order of the fields is clone size, D gene, V gene, J gene, CDR3 length, CDR3 protein, CDR3 DNA. A D gene is named only where the DNA matches it firmly. Some rows mark clone size as missing; the rest say once, few, many or name a class of expanded clone.

NA	TRBD1	TRBV19	TRBJ1-2	12	CASSGTGSGYTF	TGTGCCAGTAGCGGGACAGGGTCTGGCTACACCTTC
NA	TRBD1	TRBV6-5	TRBJ1-2	14	CASSYARGRWGYTF	TGTGCCAGCAGTTACGCCAGGGGGCGTTGGGGCTACACCTTC
NA	TRBD2	TRBV13	TRBJ2-1	15	CASSSEGRAMDEQFF	TGTGCCAGCAGCTCAGAGGGGAGGGCGATGGATGAGCAGTTCTTC
NA	NA	TRBV4-1	TRBJ1-1	14	CASSQIREDTEAFF	TGCGCCAGCAGCCAAATCAGGGAAGACACTGAAGCTTTCTTT
NA	TRBD2	TRBV30	TRBJ2-7	17	CAWSVPALAGGIYEQYF	TGTGCCTGGAGTGTCCCTGCCCTAGCGGGAGGGATTTACGAGCAGTACTTC
NA	NA	TRBV12-5	TRBJ2-5	14	CASAETGYAETQYF	TGTGCTAGTGCTGAAACAGGATACGCGGAGACCCAGTACTTC
NA	NA	TRBV29-1	TRBJ2-7	13	CSARPNQGYEQYF	TGCAGCGCAAGACCCAACCAGGGGTACGAGCAGTACTTC
NA	NA	TRBV5-4	TRBJ2-7	13	CATQPGSAYEQYF	TGTGCCACCCAGCCGGGATCAGCCTACGAGCAGTACTTC
NA	TRBD2	TRBV5-1	TRBJ2-1	14	CASRTKYREGEQFF	TGCGCCAGTCGCACGAAATACCGGGAGGGTGAGCAGTTCTTC
NA	NA	TRBV29-1	TRBJ2-5	13	CSVEKTGIETQYF	TGCAGCGTTGAGAAAACAGGGATCGAGACCCAGTACTTC
NA	TRBD1	TRBV19	TRBJ2-1	16	CASSIFSGTGSIEQFF	TGTGCCAGTAGTATTTTTTCAGGGACAGGGTCAATTGAGCAGTTCTTC
NA	TRBD2	TRBV4-3	TRBJ2-3	14	CASSLLAGSDTQYF	TGCGCCAGCAGCCTACTAGCGGGCTCAGATACGCAGTATTTT
once	NA	TRBV27	TRBJ2-7	13	CASSPDSAYEQYF	TGTGCCAGCAGCCCGGACTCTGCCTACGAGCAGTACTTC
NA	NA	TRBV10-3	TRBJ1-1	12	CAISDEVTWAFF	TGTGCCATCAGTGATGAGGTGACTTGGGCTTTCTTT
NA	TRBD1	TRBV7-9	TRBJ2-5	15	CASSAGQGSRWTQYF	TGTGCCAGCAGCGCGGGACAGGGTAGTCGCTGGACCCAGTACTTC
NA	NA	TRBV20-1	TRBJ2-7	11	CSAATAYEQYF	TGCAGTGCTGCGACAGCTTACGAGCAGTACTTC